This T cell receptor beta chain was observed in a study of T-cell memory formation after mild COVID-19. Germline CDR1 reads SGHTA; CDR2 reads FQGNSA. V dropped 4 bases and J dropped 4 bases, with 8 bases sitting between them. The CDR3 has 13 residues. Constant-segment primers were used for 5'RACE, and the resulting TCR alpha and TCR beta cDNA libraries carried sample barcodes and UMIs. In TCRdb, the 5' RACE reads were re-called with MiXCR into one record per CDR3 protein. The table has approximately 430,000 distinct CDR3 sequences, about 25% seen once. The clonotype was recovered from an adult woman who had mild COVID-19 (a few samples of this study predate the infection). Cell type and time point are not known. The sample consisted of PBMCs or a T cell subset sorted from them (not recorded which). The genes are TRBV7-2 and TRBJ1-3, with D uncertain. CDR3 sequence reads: CASSSQTGNTIYF. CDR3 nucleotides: TGTGCCAGCAGCTCGCAGACCGGAAACACCATATATTTT.